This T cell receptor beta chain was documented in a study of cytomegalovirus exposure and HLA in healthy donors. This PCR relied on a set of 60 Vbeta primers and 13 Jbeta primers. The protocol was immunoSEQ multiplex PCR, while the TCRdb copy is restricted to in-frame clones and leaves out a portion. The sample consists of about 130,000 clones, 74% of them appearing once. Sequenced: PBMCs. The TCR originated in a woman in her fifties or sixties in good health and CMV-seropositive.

The CDR3 region is CASSQAPQRAGMNTEAFF. CDR3 coding DNA: TGCGCCAGCAGCCAAGCCCCGCAAAGGGCAGGGATGAACACTGAAGCTTTCTTT. The chain is built from TRBV4-3 and TRBJ1-1; weak D call: TRBD1 (5 bases). Germline V lookup: CDR1 LGHNA, CDR2 YSLEER. V gave up 1 base and J gave up 0 bases, with 18 bases separating them. This CDR3 comprises 18 residues.